This T cell receptor (beta chain) was sequenced during a study of molecular identifiers for immune sequencing clone quantification. One entry per CDR3 protein results from TCRdb running MiXCR on the PCR reads. The sample shows some 590,000 distinct CDR3 sequences, 25% of them seen only once. The germline gives CDR1 GTSNPN, CDR2 SVGIG (reference sequence). This CDR3 region has 14 residues. V dropped 2 bases and J dropped 9; count of bases not matched to a gene: 7. This clonotype came up once. Material for sequencing was naive CD8+ T cells from blood, with Jurkat cell RNA spiked in. Subset denoted: FACS-sorted CD8+CD4-CCR7+CD45RA+ naive T cells. The sequence was obtained from a human donor in good health. Some libraries in this study had Jurkat cell RNA spiked in. This chain uses TRBV30 with TRBJ2-2; TRBD1 agrees at 9 bases. CDR3 bases: TGTGCCTGGAGTCGGGGACAGGGTTTAAGGGAGCTGTTTTTT. Translating it yields CAWSRGQGLRELFF.